This T cell receptor (beta chain) was captured in a study of blood T cell repertoires in COVID-19. The wider study: Material from acute and convalescent COVID-19 was sourced from the United States, Italy and Spain. T cells, B-cell-depleted T cells, or PBMCs provided the cDNA or gDNA that served as material.

V lost 3 bases to trimming and J lost 7 bases; unmatched junction nucleotides: 11. Germline V lookup: CDR1 LGHNA, CDR2 YSLEER. CDR3 size: 16 residues. Per the study methods: By means of reference gene primer amplification, nucleated cell counts were estimated. TCRdb keeps only in-frame clones here, not all; method: immunoSEQ multiplex PCR. That table supplies the V and J calls and clone size; D and trimming were determined from the DNA. Of 270,000 or so clones listed, 83% are singletons. This TCR came from a woman between 50 and 59 years old who had recovered from COVID-19. Sequencing input: peripheral blood. The chain recombines TRBV4-3 with TRBJ1-2; 10 positions agree with TRBD1. CDR3: CASSHPTGGVLGGYTF. The CDR3 DNA is TGCGCCAGCAGCCACCCGACAGGGGGCGTTCTCGGTGGCTACACCTTC.